Listed below are T cell receptor beta chains from one sample, sequenced in a study of T cells in localized non-small cell lung cancer. Data came from immunoSEQ multiplex PCR; TCRdb stores just in-frame clones and leaves some out. The repertoire holds fewer than 50,000 clones, roughly 80% seen once, with approximately 8.6% in the top ten. Sequencing was performed on PBMCs, taken before any cancer treatment. The receptors were gathered from a man aged 40 to 75 with stage II lung adenocarcinoma. The CDR3 runs from the conserved cysteine through the conserved F or W. The D gene is left open where the match is weak. Clone size is given for some rows only: seen once, a few or many times, or a class if the clone is expanded.

J | size | D | V | CDR3 | DNA
TRBJ2-2 | . | . | TRBV7-9 | CASGGSGGSNTGELFF | TGTGCCAGCGGCGGGTCAGGGGGGTCGAACACCGGGGAGCTGTTTTTT
TRBJ1-1 | . | . | TRBV5-1 | CASSLAQGFAEAFF | TGCGCCAGCAGCTTGGCCCAGGGTTTCGCTGAAGCTTTCTTT
TRBJ2-5 | . | TRBD1 | TRBV9 | CASSTPLGQGAQETQYF | TGTGCCAGCAGCACACCCCTAGGACAGGGGGCGCAAGAGACCCAGTACTTC
TRBJ2-7 | . | TRBD2 | TRBV28 | CASTPNQLAGAEQYF | TGTGCCAGCACCCCTAACCAGCTAGCGGGAGCCGAGCAGTACTTC
TRBJ2-1 | few | . | TRBV19 | CASSKGDQRVYNEQFF | TGTGCCAGTAGTAAAGGGGACCAGCGGGTTTACAATGAGCAGTTCTTC
TRBJ2-7 | . | . | TRBV11-3 | CASSLGAGSHEQYF | TGTGCCAGCAGCTTAGGTGCAGGGTCCCACGAGCAGTACTTC
TRBJ2-3 | . | . | TRBV5-4 | CASSHSTDTQYF | TGTGCCAGCAGCCACAGTACAGATACGCAGTATTTT
TRBJ1-2 | . | . | TRBV13 | CASSLGGPAYGYTF | TGTGCCAGCAGCTTAGGAGGGCCGGCGTATGGCTACACCTTC
TRBJ1-4 | . | . | TRBV6-5 | CASSYLEGEKLFF | TGTGCCAGCAGTTACTTAGAAGGGGAAAAACTGTTTTTT
TRBJ2-1 | once | . | TRBV11-3 | CASSLGLHEQFF | TGTGCCAGCAGCTTGGGTCTCCATGAGCAGTTCTTC
TRBJ1-3 | once | . | TRBV4-2 | CASSQDGTKRNTIYF | TGTGCCAGCAGCCAAGATGGGACAAAAAGAAACACCATATATTTT
TRBJ2-7 | few | . | TRBV7-2 | CAISTGVGGYEQYF | TGTGCCATATCAACTGGGGTCGGGGGTTACGAGCAGTACTTC
TRBJ2-7 | . | TRBD2 | TRBV19 | CASSPKDSLSGLAGETYEQYF | TGTGCCAGTAGTCCTAAGGACAGCCTGTCTGGACTAGCGGGAGAAACCTACGAGCAGTACTTC
TRBJ1-1 | . | TRBD1 | TRBV5-1 | CASSLAGTGESEAFF | TGCGCCAGCAGCTTGGCCGGGACAGGGGAGAGTGAAGCTTTCTTT
TRBJ2-5 | . | TRBD1 | TRBV7-6 | CASSLGTGETQYF | TGTGCCAGCAGCTTAGGGACAGGAGAGACCCAGTACTTC
TRBJ2-2 | . | . | TRBV4-1 | CASSRWEAGELFF | TGCGCCAGCAGCCGGTGGGAGGCCGGGGAGCTGTTTTTT
TRBJ2-1 | few | . | TRBV5-1 | CASSLRGEPYNEQFF | TGCGCCAGCAGCTTAAGAGGGGAACCCTACAATGAGCAGTTCTTC
TRBJ2-2 | . | TRBD1 | TRBV19 | CASSIWGQGNTGELFF | TGTGCCAGTAGTATTTGGGGACAGGGGAACACCGGGGAGCTGTTTTTT
TRBJ2-1 | . | TRBD2 | TRBV4-3 | CASSQLTGTSGSFYEQFF | TGCGCCAGCAGCCAATTAACCGGGACTAGCGGGAGTTTCTATGAGCAGTTCTTC
TRBJ1-3 | . | . | TRBV29-1 | CSVATRRGNTIYF | TGCAGCGTCGCAACCAGACGGGGAAACACCATATATTTT
TRBJ2-7 | . | . | TRBV10-3 | CAISESITGSRYEQYF | TGTGCCATCAGTGAGTCGATTACGGGGTCTAGGTACGAGCAGTACTTC
TRBJ2-7 | few | . | TRBV14 | CASSLRQGGMGAYEQYF | TGTGCCAGCAGCCTGCGACAGGGAGGAATGGGAGCCTACGAGCAGTACTTC
TRBJ2-1 | . | TRBD2 | TRBV7-2 | CASSLGGTSGGTEQFF | TGTGCCAGCAGCTTGGGCGGGACTAGCGGGGGGACTGAGCAGTTCTTC
TRBJ2-2 | once | . | TRBV7-3 | CASSLDSAGELFF | TGTGCCAGCAGCTTAGACAGTGCCGGGGAGCTGTTTTTT
TRBJ1-1 | once | . | TRBV4-2 | CASSQEAWTAHTEAFF | TGTGCCAGCAGCCAAGAAGCTTGGACAGCCCACACTGAAGCTTTCTTT
TRBJ1-2 | . | . | TRBV27 | CASSFGPDYGYTF | TGTGCCAGCAGTTTTGGGCCAGATTATGGCTACACCTTC
TRBJ1-1 | . | . | TRBV5-5 | CASSLELLQGTEAFF | TGTGCCAGCAGCTTGGAACTACTACAGGGAACTGAAGCTTTCTTT
TRBJ2-3 | few | . | TRBV4-2 | CASSQDGTSTDTQYF | TGTGCCAGCAGCCAAGATGGGACTAGCACAGATACGCAGTATTTT
TRBJ2-5 | . | TRBD1 | TRBV5-4 | CASSGGQRQETQYF | TGTGCCAGCAGCGGGGGACAGAGACAAGAGACCCAGTACTTC
TRBJ1-3 | . | . | TRBV11-2 | CASSLEPSGNTIYF | TGTGCCAGCAGCTTAGAACCCTCTGGAAACACCATATATTTT
TRBJ2-3 | . | . | TRBV12-2 | CASRLVKLGTSGRSSTDTQYF | TGTGCAAGTCGCTTAGTCAAATTGGGGACTAGTGGACGATCTAGCACAGATACGCAGTATTTT
TRBJ1-4 | . | TRBD1 | TRBV29-1 | CSVEVGQGTEKLFF | TGCAGCGTTGAAGTGGGACAGGGAACGGAAAAACTGTTTTTT
TRBJ1-3 | . | . | TRBV5-5 | CASSLAPGATSGNTIYF | TGTGCCAGCAGCTTGGCCCCTGGAGCGACCTCTGGAAACACCATATATTTT
TRBJ2-5 | . | TRBD2 | TRBV7-6 | CASSLRREGETQYF | TGTGCCAGCAGCCTAAGGCGGGAGGGAGAGACCCAGTACTTC
TRBJ1-2 | . | . | TRBV28 | CASSLFDNSFYGYTF | TGTGCCAGCAGTTTATTTGACAACTCTTTCTATGGCTACACCTTC
TRBJ2-7 | . | TRBD1 | TRBV9 | CASSVAVTGYYEQYF | TGTGCCAGCAGCGTAGCTGTGACAGGGTACTACGAGCAGTACTTC
TRBJ2-1 | once | . | TRBV19 | CASSRLEVGNEQFF | TGTGCCAGTAGCAGACTAGAGGTGGGCAATGAGCAGTTCTTC
TRBJ2-1 | once | . | TRBV18 | CASSEEAVYNEQFF | TGTGCCAGCTCGGAAGAGGCGGTCTACAATGAGCAGTTCTTC
TRBJ2-3 | once | . | TRBV4-3 | CASSQVLGAPRDTQYF | TGCGCCAGCAGCCAAGTCCTTGGAGCCCCCCGAGATACGCAGTATTTT
TRBJ1-1 | . | . | TRBV5-4 | CASSLELMNTEAFF | TGTGCCAGCAGCTTAGAACTTATGAACACTGAAGCTTTCTTT
TRBJ2-5 | . | . | TRBV6-5 | CASSSPGTGETQYF | TGTGCCAGCAGTTCCCCCGGGACGGGGGAGACCCAGTACTTC
TRBJ2-1 | . | . | TRBV27 | CASSLSAVHNEQFF | TGTGCCAGCAGTTTGTCAGCGGTTCACAATGAGCAGTTCTTC
TRBJ1-2 | . | TRBD1 | TRBV2 | CASSSSGTVGYTF | TGTGCCAGCAGTTCCTCCGGGACAGTTGGCTACACCTTC
TRBJ1-3 | . | . | TRBV7-9 | CASSLTVLRTAGNTIYF | TGTGCCAGCAGCTTAACTGTGCTACGGACAGCTGGAAACACCATATATTTT
TRBJ2-5 | . | TRBD1 | TRBV12-5 | CASGLTMPGQAFQETQYF | TGTGCTAGTGGTTTGACAATGCCGGGACAGGCCTTCCAAGAGACCCAGTACTTC
TRBJ2-2 | . | . | TRBV6-5 | CASREGVGTGELFF | TGTGCCAGCAGGGAGGGGGTAGGCACCGGGGAGCTGTTTTTT
TRBJ1-4 | once | . | TRBV18 | CASSPQTGLNEKLFF | TGTGCCAGCTCACCACAGACAGGACTAAATGAAAAACTGTTTTTT
TRBJ2-2 | . | TRBD1 | TRBV10-3 | CAIRTGTGDTGELFF | TGTGCCATCAGGACAGGGACAGGCGATACCGGGGAGCTGTTTTTT
TRBJ2-6 | . | TRBD1 | TRBV28 | CASSFAGGQSGANVLTF | TGTGCCAGCAGTTTCGCAGGGGGCCAGTCTGGGGCCAACGTCCTGACTTTC
TRBJ1-3 | . | . | TRBV5-4 | CASSPSLHHLSGNTIYF | TGTGCCAGCAGCCCATCGCTGCACCACCTCTCTGGAAACACCATATATTTT
TRBJ2-1 | . | . | TRBV2 | CASRGVRQALNEQFF | TGTGCCAGCAGAGGGGTCAGACAGGCACTCAATGAGCAGTTCTTC
TRBJ2-7 | . | TRBD2 | TRBV5-5 | CASSLGLAGVYEQYF | TGTGCCAGCAGCTTGGGACTAGCGGGAGTCTACGAGCAGTACTTC